The 4 T cell receptor beta chains presented below share a single source sample, sequenced in a study of blood T cell repertoires in COVID-19. Some clones are missing from TCRdb's copy, which holds only in-frame ones; the method was immunoSEQ multiplex PCR. Seen here are 200,000 to 250,000 clones, around four fifths observed once, and the top ten hold 15% to 20%. Source material: peripheral blood. These receptors all stem from a man between 25 and 39 years old with active or convalescent COVID-19.

Concerning this clone: In the same sample, other DNA sequences code for this CDR3. This sequence joins TRBV5-4 and TRBJ2-1; 10 nucleotides line up with TRBD2. The CDR3 contains 15 residues. Germline-derived CDR1 and CDR2 are SGHNT and YYREEE (reference sequence). V lost 0 bases and J lost 3; bases outside the gene matches: 0. Written as DNA, the CDR3 is TGTGCCAGCAGCTTGGGGACTAGCGGCTACAATGAGCAGTTCTTC. Translation gives CASSLGTSGYNEQFF.

This chain connects TRBV5-8 to TRBJ2-7; D is uncertain. Trimming removed 5 bases from V and 4 bases from J, with 7 bases in between. This CDR3 has 11 residues. Germline lookup yields CDR1 SGHTS and CDR2 YDEGEE. Written as DNA, the CDR3 is TGTGCCAGCAGTCGCAGGTACGAGCAGTACTTC. Translated: CASSRRYEQYF.

V usage is TRBV5-1 and J usage is TRBJ2-2; 10 bases align to TRBD1. Germline V lookup: CDR1 SGHRS, CDR2 YFSETQ. The CDR3 is 15 amino acids. The ends lost 5 bases at V and 6 bases at J; junction bases unmatched: 7. CDR3 amino acids: CASRRDRGVAGELFF. In DNA, the CDR3 is TGCGCCAGCAGAAGGGACAGGGGAGTTGCCGGGGAGCTGTTTTTT.

The chain combines TRBV12-5 with TRBJ1-2, with TRBD1 as a possible D gene (6 bases). This CDR3 contains 15 residues. Germline CDR1 and CDR2: LGHNT and FRNRAP. V lost 6 bases to trimming and J lost 0 bases, with 14 bases between them. The CDR3 nucleotides read TGTGCTAGTGGCTCTTCGGACAGACCTAACTATGGCTACACCTTC. As protein: CASGSSDRPNYGYTF.